The clone carrying this T cell receptor (beta chain) was detected only a few times. Its specificity is unknown. The sample is drawn from a study of Graves' ophthalmopathy and Graves' hyperthyroidism. Whole-study results and caveats: Both an approximately 70% sensitivity and an approximately 75% specificity characterized the model's predictions of ophthalmopathy progression.

Ineligible for inclusion were patients with other autoimmune diseases, uncontrolled infections, pregnancy or lactation. Out of roughly 9.3 ml of fresh peripheral blood, PBMCs were obtained. Amplifying from RNA transcripts, the study obtained TCR beta CDR3 regions. The first round was an RT-PCR with HTBI primers, and the second round was a multiplex PCR. TCRdb ran MiXCR on the multiplex PCR reads and lists one entry per CDR3 protein. Seen here are hundreds of thousands of distinct CDR3 sequences, roughly 20% observed once, and the top ten hold around 3.1%. The ends were cut back, 3 bases at V and 3 bases at J, with 6 bases in the middle. This CDR3 contains 12 residues.

The TCR comes from a woman aged 18-35 years with stable Graves' hyperthyroidism. Sequenced material: peripheral blood. The J gene is TRBJ2-7, the V gene TRBV12-3 or TRBV12-4, with D unclear. CDR3 sequence: CASSFGFYEQYF. In DNA form, the CDR3 reads TGTGCCAGCAGTTTTGGCTTCTACGAGCAGTACTTC.